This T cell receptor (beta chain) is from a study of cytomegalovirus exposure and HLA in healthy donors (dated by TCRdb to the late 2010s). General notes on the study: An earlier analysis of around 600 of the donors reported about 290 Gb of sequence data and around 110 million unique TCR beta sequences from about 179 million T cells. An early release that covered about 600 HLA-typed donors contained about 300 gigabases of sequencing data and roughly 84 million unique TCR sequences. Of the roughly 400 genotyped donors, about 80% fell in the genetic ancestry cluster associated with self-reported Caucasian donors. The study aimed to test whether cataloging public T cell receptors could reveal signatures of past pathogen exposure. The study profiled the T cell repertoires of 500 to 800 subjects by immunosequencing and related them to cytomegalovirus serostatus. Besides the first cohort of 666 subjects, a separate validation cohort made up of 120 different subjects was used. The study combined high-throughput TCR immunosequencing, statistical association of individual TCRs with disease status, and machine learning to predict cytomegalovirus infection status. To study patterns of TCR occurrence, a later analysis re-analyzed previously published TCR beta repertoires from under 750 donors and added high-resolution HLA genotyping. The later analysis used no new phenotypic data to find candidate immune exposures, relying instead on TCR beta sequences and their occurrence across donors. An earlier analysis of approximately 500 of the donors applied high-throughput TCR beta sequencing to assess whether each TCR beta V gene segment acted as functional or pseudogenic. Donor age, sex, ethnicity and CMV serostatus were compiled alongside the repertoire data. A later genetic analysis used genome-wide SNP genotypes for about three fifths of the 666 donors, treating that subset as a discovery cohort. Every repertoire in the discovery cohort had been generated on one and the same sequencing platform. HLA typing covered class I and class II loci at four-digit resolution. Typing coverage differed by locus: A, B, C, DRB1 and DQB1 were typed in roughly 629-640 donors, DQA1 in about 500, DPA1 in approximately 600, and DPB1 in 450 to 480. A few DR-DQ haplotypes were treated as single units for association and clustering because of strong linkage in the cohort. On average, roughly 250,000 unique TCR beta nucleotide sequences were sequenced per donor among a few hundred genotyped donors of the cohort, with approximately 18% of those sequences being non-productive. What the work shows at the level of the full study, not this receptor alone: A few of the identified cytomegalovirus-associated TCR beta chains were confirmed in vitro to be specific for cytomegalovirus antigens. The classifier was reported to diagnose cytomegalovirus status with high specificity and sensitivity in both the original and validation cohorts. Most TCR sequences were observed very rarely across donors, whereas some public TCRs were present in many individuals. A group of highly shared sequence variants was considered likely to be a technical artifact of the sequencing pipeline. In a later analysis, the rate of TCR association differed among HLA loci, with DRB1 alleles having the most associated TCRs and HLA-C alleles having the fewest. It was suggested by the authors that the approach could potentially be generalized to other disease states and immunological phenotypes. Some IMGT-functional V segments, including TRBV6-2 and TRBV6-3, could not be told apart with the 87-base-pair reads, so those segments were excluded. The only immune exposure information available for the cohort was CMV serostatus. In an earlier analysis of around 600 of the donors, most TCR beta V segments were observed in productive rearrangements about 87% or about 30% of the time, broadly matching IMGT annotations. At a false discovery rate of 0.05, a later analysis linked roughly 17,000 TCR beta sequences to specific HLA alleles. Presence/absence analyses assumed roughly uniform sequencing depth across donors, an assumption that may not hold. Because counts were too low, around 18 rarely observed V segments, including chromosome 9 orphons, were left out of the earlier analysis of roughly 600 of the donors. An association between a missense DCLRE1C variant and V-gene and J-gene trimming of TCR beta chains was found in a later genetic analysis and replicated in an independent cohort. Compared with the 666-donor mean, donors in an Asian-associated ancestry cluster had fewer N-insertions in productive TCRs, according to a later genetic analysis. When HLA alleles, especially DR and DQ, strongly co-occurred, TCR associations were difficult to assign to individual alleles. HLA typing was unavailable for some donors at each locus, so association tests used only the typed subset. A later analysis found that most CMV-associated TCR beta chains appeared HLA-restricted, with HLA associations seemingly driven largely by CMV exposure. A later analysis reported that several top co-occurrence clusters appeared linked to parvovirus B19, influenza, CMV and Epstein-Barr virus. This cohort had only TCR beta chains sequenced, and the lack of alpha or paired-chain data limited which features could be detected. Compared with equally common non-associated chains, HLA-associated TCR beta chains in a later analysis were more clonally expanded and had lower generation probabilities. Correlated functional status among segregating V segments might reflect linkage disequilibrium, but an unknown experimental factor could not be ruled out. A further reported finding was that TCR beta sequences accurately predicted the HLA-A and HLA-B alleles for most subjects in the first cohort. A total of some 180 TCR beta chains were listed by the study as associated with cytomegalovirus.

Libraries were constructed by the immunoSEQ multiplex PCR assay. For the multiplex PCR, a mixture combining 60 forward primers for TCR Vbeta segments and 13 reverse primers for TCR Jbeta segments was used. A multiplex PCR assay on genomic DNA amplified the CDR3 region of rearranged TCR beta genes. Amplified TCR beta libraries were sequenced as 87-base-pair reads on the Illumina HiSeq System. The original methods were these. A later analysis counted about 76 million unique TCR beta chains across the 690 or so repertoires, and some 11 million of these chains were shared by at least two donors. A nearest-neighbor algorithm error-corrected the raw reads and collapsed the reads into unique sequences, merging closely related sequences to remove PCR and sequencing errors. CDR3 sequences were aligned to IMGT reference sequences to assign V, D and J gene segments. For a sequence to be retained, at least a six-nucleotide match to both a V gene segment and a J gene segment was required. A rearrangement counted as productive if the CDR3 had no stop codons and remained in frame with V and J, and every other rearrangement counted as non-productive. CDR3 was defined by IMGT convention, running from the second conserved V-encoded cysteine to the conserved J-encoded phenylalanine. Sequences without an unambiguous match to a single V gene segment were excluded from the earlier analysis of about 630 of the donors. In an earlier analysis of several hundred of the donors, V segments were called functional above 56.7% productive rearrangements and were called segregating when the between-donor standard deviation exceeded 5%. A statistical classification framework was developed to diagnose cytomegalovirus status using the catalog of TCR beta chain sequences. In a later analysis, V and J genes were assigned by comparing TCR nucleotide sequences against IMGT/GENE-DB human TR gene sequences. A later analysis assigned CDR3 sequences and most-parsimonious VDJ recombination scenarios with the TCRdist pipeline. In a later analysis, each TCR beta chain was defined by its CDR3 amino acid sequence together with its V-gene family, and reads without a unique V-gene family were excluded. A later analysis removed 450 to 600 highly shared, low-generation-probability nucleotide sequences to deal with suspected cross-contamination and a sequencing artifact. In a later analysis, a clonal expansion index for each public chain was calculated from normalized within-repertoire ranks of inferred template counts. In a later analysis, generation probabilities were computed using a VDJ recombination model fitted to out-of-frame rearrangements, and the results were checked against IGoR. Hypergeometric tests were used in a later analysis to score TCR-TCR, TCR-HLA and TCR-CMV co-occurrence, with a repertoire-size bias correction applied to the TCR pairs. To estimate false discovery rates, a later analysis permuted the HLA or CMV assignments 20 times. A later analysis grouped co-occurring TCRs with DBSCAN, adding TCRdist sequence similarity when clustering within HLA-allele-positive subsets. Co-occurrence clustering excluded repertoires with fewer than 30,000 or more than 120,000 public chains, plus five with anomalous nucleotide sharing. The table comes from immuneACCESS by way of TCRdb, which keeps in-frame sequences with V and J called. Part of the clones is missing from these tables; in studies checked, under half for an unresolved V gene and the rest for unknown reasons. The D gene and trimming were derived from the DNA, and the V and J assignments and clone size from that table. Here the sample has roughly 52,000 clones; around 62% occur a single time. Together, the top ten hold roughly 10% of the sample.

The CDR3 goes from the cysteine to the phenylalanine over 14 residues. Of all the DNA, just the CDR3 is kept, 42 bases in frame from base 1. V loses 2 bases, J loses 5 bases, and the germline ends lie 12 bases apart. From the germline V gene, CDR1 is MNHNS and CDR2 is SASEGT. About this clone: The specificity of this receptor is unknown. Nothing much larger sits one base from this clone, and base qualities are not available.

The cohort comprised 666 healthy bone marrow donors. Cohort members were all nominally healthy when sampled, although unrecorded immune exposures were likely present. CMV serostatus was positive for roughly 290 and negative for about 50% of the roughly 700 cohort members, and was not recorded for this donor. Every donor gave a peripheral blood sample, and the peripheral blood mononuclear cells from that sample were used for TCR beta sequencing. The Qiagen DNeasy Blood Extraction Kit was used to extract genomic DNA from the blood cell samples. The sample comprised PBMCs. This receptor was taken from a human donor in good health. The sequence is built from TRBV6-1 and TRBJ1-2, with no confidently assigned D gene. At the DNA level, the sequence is TGTGCCAGCAGTGAATCGTCTCGACATTATGGCTACACCTTC. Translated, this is CASSESSRHYGYTF.